One T cell receptor (beta chain) is described in this entry. Its antigen remains unidentified. The use of a sample-barcoded 5' primer and a J-beta primer mix characterized a second PCR of about 6 to 11 cycles. TCRdb recomputed calls from the 5' RACE reads with MiXCR, one row per CDR3 protein. The sample lists around 1,500,000 distinct CDR3 sequences, about 30% occurring once. This CDR3 comprises 13 residues. Trimming stripped 5 bases from V and 10 bases from J, with 15 bases between. Germline values: CDR1 SGHTA, CDR2 FQGNSA. The source of the sample is a study of blood T cells in healthy people across ages. Study findings and constraints: In the absence of known donor CMV status, changes in expanded clonotypes were possibly confounded. Long-lived donors carried more naive CD4+ cells and greater diversity than aged donors.

The sequencing sample was made of blood. This sequence originates from a woman aged 25 to 39 in good health. The chain recombines TRBV7-2 with TRBJ2-1; D not certain. The chain's CDR3 is CASSQDDLGEQFF. CDR3 DNA: TGTGCCAGCAGCCAGGACGACCTTGGGGAGCAGTTCTTC.